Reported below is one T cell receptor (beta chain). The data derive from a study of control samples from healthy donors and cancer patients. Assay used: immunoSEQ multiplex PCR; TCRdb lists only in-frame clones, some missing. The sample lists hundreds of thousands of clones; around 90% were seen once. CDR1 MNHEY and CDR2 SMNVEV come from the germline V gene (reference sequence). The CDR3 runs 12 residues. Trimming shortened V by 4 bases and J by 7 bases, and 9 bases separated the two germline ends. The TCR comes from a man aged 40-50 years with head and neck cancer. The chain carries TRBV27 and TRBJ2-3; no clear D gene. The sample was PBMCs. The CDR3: CASSSLVHTQYF. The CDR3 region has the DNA TGTGCCAGCAGTTCCTTGGTGCATACGCAGTATTTT.